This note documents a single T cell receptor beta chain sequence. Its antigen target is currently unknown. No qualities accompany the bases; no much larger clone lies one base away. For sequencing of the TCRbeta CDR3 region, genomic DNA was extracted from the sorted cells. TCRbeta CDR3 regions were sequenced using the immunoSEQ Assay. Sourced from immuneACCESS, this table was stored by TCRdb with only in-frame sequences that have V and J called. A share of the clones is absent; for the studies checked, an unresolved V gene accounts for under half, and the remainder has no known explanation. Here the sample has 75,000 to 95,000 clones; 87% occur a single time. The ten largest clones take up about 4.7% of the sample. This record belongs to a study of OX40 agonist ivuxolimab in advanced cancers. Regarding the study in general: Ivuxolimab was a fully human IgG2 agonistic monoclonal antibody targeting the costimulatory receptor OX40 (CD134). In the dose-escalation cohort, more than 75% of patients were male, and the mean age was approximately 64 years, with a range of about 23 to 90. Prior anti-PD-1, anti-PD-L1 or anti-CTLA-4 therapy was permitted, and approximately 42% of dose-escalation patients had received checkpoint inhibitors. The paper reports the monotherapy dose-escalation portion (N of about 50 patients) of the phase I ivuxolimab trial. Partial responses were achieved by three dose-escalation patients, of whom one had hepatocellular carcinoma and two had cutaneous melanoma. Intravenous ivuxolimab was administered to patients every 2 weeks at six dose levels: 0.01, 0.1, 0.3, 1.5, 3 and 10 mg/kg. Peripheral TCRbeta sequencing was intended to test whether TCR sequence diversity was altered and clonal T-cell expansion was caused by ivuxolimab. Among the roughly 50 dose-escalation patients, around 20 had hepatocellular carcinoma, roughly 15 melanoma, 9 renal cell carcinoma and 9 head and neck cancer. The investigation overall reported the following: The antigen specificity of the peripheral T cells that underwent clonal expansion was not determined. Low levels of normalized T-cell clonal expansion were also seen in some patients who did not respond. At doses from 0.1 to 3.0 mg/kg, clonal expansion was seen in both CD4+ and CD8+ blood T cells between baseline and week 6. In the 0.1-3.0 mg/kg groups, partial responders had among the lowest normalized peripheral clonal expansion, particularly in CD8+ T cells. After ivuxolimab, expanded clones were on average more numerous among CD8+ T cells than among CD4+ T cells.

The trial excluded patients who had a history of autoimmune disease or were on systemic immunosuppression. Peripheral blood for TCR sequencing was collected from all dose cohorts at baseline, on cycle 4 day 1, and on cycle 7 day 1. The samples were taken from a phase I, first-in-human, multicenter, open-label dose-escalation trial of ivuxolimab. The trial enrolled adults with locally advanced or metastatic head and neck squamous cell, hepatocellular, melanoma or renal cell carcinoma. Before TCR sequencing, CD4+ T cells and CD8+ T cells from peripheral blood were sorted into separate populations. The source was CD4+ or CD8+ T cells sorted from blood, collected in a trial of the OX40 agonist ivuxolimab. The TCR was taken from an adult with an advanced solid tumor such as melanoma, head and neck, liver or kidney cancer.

The sequenced DNA: TGTGCCAGTAGTACCTTCTATGGCTACACCTTC. Protein translation: CASSTFYGYTF. Recombination joined TRBV19 with TRBJ1-2, with the D gene too uncertain to name. The germline V gene (reference sequence) gives CDR1 as LNHDA and CDR2 as SQIVND. V lost 4 bases and J lost 4 bases; the stretch between them is 4 bases long. CDR3 length: 11 amino acids, cysteine to phenylalanine. CDR3 DNA is the only sequence kept; it has 33 bases, read in frame from the first base.